This T cell receptor (beta chain) is drawn from a study of cytomegalovirus exposure and HLA in healthy donors. Profiling relied on immunoSEQ multiplex PCR, and the TCRdb table lists in-frame clones only, not all of them. Among about 220,000 clones, about 93% were seen once, and the ten largest hold about 1%. This clone was seen more than once but under ten times. The antigen remains unidentified. The donors were in the roughly 120-subject validation cohort; that cohort was separate from the approximately 670-subject first cohort. Study-level findings and limits: Within the approximately 130 validation repertoires, first-cohort TCR clusters tended to co-occur, according to a later analysis. Rare TCR sequences dominated, though some public TCRs recurred in many donors. Three CMV-associated chains were confirmed in vitro to be specific for CMV antigens.

The specimen sequenced was PBMCs. The TCR sequence derives from a woman younger than 35 in good health and CMV-seronegative.

The CDR3, as DNA: TGCGCCAGCAGTGAGCGACAGGGTGTAGGTGAGCAGTTCTTC. This codes for CASSERQGVGEQFF. The chain recombines TRBV10-1 with TRBJ2-1, with 7 bases that match TRBD1. The J segment lost 9 bases and the V segment lost 2 bases, leaving 7 bases of the junction unmatched. The CDR3 has 14 amino acids. CDR1 and CDR2 from the germline V gene are WNHNN and SYGVQD (reference sequence).